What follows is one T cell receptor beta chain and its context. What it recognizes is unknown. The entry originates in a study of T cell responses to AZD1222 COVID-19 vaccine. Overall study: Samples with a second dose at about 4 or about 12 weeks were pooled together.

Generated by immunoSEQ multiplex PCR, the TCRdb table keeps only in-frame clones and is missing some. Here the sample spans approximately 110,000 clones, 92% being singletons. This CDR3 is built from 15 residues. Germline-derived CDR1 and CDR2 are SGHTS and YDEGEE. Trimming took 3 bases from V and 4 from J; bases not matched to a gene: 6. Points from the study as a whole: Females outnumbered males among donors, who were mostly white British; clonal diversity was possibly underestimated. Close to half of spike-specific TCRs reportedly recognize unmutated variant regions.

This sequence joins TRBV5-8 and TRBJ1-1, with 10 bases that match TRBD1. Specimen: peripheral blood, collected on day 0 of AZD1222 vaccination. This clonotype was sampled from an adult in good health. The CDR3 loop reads CASSSYGQGGTEAFF. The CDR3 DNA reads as TGTGCCAGCAGCTCCTACGGACAGGGGGGCACTGAAGCTTTCTTT.